This TCR beta chain was documented in a study of blood T cells in healthy people across ages. The use of a sample-barcoded 5' primer and a J-beta primer mix characterized a second PCR of roughly 6 to 12 cycles. Any given sample supplied a minimum of 3 million CDR3-containing paired-end reads. TCRdb reprocessed the 5' RACE reads via MiXCR and lists one record per CDR3 protein. The sample has about 900,000 distinct CDR3 sequences, 62% seen once. Study-level points and caveats: Higher diversity, along with more naive CD4+ cells, distinguished long-lived donors from aged donors.

Of note for this clonotype: The antigen is undetermined.

The receptor was isolated from a man aged 25 to 40 in good health. The sequenced sample consisted of blood.

The CDR3 DNA follows: TGTGCCAGCAGCCAACTAGCGGGGTCCAACAATGAGCAGTTCTTC. Translation: CASSQLAGSNNEQFF. This chain uses TRBV9 with TRBJ2-1; 10 nucleotides align to TRBD2. The CDR3 length is 15 residues. From germline, CDR1 is SGDLS and CDR2 YYNGEE. With 4 bases clipped from V and 5 bases from J, the junction kept 6 bases outside the gene matches.